This TCR beta chain derives from a study of cytomegalovirus exposure and HLA in healthy donors. Study-wide points: Other equally common chains were less clonally expanded than HLA-associated TCR beta chains, a later analysis showed. Sequencing likely produced, as an artifact, a cluster of highly shared sequence variants. In terms of immune exposure information, only CMV serostatus was available.

It was with 60 Vbeta and 13 Jbeta primers that the PCR ran. Per the study methods: Later analysis identified some 88 million unique TCR beta chains, approximately 10 million shared. Profiling relied on immunoSEQ multiplex PCR, and the TCRdb table lists in-frame clones only, not all of them. V, J and clone size are those of that table, while D and trimming were read from the DNA. The data contain over 100,000 clones, 74% of them singletons. Germline V gene lookup returns CDR1 SGHVS and CDR2 FQNEAQ. This CDR3 is 14 amino acids long. Trimming took off 2 bases at V and 0 bases at J, with 8 bases between the two ends. In the case of this clone: Its antigen is as yet unknown. This same CDR3 is encoded by further DNA sequences in the sample.

The sample was PBMCs. The chain carries TRBV7-8 and TRBJ2-7; D is possibly TRBD1 (5 bases). This clonotype was obtained from a human donor in good health. The CDR3 loop is CASSLSGSSYEQYF. CDR3 nucleotides: TGTGCCAGCAGCTTATCAGGGTCCTCCTACGAGCAGTACTTC.